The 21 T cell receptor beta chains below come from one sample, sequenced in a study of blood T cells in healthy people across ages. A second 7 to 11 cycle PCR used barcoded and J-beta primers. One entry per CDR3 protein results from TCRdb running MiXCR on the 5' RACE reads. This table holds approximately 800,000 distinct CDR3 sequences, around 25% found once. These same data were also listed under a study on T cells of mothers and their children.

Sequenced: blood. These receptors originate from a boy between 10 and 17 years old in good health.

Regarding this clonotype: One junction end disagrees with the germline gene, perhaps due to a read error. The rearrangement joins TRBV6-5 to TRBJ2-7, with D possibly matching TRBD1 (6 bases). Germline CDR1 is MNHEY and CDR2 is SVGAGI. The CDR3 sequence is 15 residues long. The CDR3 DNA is TGTGCCGGCAGATTTCTAAGGGGGAACGCCTACGAGCAGTACTTC. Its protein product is CAGRFLRGNAYEQYF.

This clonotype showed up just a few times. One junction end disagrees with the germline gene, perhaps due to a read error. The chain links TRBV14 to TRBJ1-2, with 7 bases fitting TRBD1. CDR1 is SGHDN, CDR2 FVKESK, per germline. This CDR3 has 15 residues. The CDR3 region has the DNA TGTGCCAACAGCCCAACCAGGGGGGCGGTCTATGGCTACACCTTC. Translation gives CANSPTRGAVYGYTF.

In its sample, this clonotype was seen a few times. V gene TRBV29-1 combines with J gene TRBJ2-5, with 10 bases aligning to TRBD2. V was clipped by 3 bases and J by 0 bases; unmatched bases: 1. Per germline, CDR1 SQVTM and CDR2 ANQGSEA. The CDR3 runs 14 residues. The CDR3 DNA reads TGCAGCGTTGAGACTAGCGGGCACCAAGAGACCCAGTACTTC. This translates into CSVETSGHQETQYF. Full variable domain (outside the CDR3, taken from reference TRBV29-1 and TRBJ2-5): SAVISQKPSRDICQRGTSLTIQCQVDSQVTMMFWYRQQPGQSLTLIATANQGSEATYESGFVIDKFPISRPNLTFSTLTVSNMSPEDSSIYLCSVETSGHQETQYFGPGTRLLVL.

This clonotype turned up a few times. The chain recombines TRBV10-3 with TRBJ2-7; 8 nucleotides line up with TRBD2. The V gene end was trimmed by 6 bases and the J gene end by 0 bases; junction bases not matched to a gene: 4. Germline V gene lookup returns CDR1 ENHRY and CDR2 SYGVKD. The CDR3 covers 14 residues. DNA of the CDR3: TGTGCCATCAGCTTAGCGGGGACCTCCTACGAGCAGTACTTC. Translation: CAISLAGTSYEQYF.

The CDR3 sequence: CASNSLLLTRQETQYF. The DNA of the CDR3 is TGTGCCAGCAACTCTCTCCTTTTAACAAGACAAGAGACCCAGTACTTC. V usage is TRBV6-2 or TRBV6-3 and J usage is TRBJ2-5; no reliable D call. The V and J ends lost 7 bases and 2 bases respectively, with 20 bases between them. CDR1 is MNHEY, CDR2 SVGEGT, per germline. This CDR3 is built from 16 residues.

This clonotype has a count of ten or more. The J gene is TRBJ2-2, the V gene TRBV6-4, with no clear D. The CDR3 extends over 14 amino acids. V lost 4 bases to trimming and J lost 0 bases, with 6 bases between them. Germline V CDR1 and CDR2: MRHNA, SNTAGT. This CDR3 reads CASSGGANTGELFF. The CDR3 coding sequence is TGTGCCAGCAGTGGAGGAGCGAACACCGGGGAGCTGTTTTTT.

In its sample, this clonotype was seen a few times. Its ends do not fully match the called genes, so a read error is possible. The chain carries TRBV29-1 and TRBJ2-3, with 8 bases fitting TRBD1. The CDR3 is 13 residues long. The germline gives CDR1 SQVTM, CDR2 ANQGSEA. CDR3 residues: CRVPTGGTDTQYF. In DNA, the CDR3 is TGCCGCGTTCCGACAGGGGGCACAGATACGCAGTATTTT.

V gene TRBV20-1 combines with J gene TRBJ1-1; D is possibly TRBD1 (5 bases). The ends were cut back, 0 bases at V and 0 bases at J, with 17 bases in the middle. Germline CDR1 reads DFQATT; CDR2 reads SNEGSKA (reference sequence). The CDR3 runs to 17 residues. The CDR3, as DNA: TGCAGTGCTAGAGACGGGGCCTCGGCCTGGATGAACACTGAAGCTTTCTTT. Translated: CSARDGASAWMNTEAFF.

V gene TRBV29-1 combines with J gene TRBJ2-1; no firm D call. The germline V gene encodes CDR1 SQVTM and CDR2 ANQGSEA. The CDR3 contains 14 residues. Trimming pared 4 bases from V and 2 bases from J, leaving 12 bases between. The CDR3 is CSVVGRVPYNEQFF. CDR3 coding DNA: TGCAGCGTTGTAGGAAGGGTCCCCTACAATGAGCAGTTCTTC.

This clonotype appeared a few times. CDR3 sequence: CASSLGGTLNGYTF. As DNA, the CDR3 is TGTGCCAGCAGCTTAGGAGGGACATTAAATGGCTACACCTTC. V is TRBV7-2 and J is TRBJ1-2; a weak D match, TRBD1 (6 bases). Germline lookup yields CDR1 SGHTA and CDR2 FQGNSA. This CDR3 has 14 amino acids. V lost 1 base and J lost 6, with 12 bases in between.

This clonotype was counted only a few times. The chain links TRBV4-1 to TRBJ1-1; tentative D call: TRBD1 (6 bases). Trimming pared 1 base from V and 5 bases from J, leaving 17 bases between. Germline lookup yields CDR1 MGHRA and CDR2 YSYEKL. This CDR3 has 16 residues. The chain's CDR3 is CASSQAPRGKRTEAFF. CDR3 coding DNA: TGCGCCAGCAGCCAAGCCCCGAGGGGGAAGAGGACTGAAGCTTTCTTT.

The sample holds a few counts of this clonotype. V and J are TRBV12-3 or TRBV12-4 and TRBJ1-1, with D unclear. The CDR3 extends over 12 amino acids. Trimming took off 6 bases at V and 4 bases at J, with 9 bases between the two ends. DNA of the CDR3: TGTGCCAGCAGCGCAAAACTCACTGAAGCTTTCTTT. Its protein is CASSAKLTEAFF.

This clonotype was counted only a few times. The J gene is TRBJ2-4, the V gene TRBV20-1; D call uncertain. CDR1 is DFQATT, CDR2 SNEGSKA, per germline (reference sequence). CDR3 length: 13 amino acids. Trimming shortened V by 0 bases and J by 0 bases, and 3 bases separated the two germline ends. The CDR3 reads CSARELAKNIQYF. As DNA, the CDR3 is TGCAGTGCTAGAGAGCTAGCCAAAAACATTCAGTACTTC.

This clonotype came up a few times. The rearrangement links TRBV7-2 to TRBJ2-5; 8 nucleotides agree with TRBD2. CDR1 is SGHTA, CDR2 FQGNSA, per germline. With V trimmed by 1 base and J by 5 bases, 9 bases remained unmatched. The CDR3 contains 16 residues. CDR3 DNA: TGTGCCAGCAGCTTAGGGTGGACTAGCCCTTTGGAGACCCAGTACTTC. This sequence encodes CASSLGWTSPLETQYF. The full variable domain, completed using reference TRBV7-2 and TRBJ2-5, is GAGVSQSPSNKVTEKGKDVELRCDPISGHTALYWYRQSLGQGLEFLIYFQGNSAPDKSGLPSDRFSAERTGGSVSTLTIQRTQQEDSAVYLCASSLGWTSPLETQYFGPGTRLLVL.

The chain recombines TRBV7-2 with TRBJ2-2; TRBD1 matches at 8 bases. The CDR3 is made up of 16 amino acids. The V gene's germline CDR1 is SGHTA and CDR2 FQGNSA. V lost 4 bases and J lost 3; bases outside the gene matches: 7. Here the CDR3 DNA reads TGTGCCAGCAGCTCGGACAGGGTAGTATACACCGGGGAGCTGTTTTTT. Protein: CASSSDRVVYTGELFF. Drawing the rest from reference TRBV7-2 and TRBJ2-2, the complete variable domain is GAGVSQSPSNKVTEKGKDVELRCDPISGHTALYWYRQSLGQGLEFLIYFQGNSAPDKSGLPSDRFSAERTGGSVSTLTIQRTQQEDSAVYLCASSSDRVVYTGELFFGEGSRLTVL.

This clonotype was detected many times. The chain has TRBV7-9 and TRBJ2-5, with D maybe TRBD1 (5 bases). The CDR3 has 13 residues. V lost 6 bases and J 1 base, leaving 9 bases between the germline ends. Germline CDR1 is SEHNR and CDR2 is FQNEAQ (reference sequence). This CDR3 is CASSRQPQETQYF. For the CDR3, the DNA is TGTGCCAGCAGTCGACAGCCCCAAGAGACCCAGTACTTC.

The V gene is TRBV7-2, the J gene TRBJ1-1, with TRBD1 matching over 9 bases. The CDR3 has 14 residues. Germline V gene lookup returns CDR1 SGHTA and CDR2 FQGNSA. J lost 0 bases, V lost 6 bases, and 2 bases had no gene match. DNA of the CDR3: TGTGCCAGCAGACGGGACAGGGTGAACACTGAAGCTTTCTTT. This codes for CASRRDRVNTEAFF.

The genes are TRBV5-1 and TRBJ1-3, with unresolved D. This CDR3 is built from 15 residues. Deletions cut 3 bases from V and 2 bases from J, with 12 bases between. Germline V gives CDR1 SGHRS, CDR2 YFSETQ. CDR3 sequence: CASSSLGVAGNTIYF. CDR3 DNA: TGCGCCAGCAGCTCCCTAGGTGTGGCTGGAAACACCATATATTTT. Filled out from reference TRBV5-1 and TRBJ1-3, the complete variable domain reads KAGVTQTPRYLIKTRGQQVTLSCSPISGHRSVSWYQQTPGQGLQFLFEYFSETQRNKGNFPGRFSGRQFSNSRSEMNVSTLELGDSALYLCASSSLGVAGNTIYFGEGSWLTVV.

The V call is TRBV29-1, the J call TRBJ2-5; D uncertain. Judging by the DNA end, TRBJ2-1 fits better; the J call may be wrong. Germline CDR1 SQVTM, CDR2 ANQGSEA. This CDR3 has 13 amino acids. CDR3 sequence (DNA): TGCAGCGTTGAGTGGCCAGACTACAATGAGCAGTTCTTC. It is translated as CSVEWPDYNEQFF.

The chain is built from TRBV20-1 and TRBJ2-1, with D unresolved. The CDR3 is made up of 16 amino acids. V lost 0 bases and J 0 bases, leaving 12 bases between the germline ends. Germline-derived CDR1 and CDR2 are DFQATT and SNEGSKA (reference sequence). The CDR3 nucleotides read TGCAGTGCTAGAGATTTTTCCACTTTCTCCTACAATGAGCAGTTCTTC. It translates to CSARDFSTFSYNEQFF.

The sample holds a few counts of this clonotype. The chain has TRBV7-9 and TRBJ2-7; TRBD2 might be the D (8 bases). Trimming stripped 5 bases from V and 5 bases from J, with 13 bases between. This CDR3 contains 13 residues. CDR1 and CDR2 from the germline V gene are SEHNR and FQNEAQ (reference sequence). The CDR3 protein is CASSREGANEQYF. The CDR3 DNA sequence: TGTGCCAGCAGCCGGGAGGGGGCCAACGAGCAGTACTTC.